Presented here are 18 T cell receptor beta chains from one specimen sequenced in a study of blood T cell repertoires in COVID-19 (dated by TCRdb to 2020 to 2021). Receptors were amplified or captured by the immunoSEQ multiplex PCR assay. TCRdb provides this immuneACCESS table in a form limited to in-frame rearrangements. Some clones are lacking; in checked studies, under half of them reflect an unresolved V gene, and why the rest are absent is not known. Within this sample are about 400,000 clones, with roughly 89% of them counted one time only. The top ten constitute 1.4% of the sample. The sequenced material came from peripheral blood. These receptors all stem from a woman younger than 45 with active or convalescent COVID-19.

The chain carries TRBV10-1 and TRBJ1-1; the D gene is possibly TRBD1 (6 bases). Germline V gives CDR1 WNHNN, CDR2 SYGVQD (reference sequence). CDR3 length: 16 residues. The V gene lost 4 bases and the J gene lost 0 bases, with 15 bases spanning the gap. Written as DNA, the CDR3 is TGCGCCAGCAGTGTAGAAACAGGGATCATGAACACTGAAGCTTTCTTT. It is translated as CASSVETGIMNTEAFF.

The rearrangement joins TRBV4-2 to TRBJ2-3, with TRBD2 matching 7 bases. The V and J ends lost 0 bases and 6 bases, in that order; junction bases with no gene match: 3. The CDR3 contains 14 residues. Germline V lookup: CDR1 LGHNA, CDR2 YNFKEQ. The CDR3 region is CASSQESSGDTQYF. The CDR3 region has the DNA TGTGCCAGCAGCCAAGAGTCTAGCGGCGATACGCAGTATTTT.

In nucleotides, the CDR3 is TGTGCCAGCAGCTTTATCGAGGGCGAACTGTTTTTT. Protein sequence: CASSFIEGELFF. V is TRBV5-5 and J is TRBJ1-4, with D hard to call. CDR3 length: 12 amino acids. CDR1 is SGHKS and CDR2 is YYEKEE in the germline V gene (reference sequence). The V end was cut by 2 bases, the J end by 12 bases, with 11 bases between.

For the CDR3, the DNA is TGTGCCAGCAGCCCCGGACTAGGGGCGTCCAAAAACATTCAGTACTTC. This codes for CASSPGLGASKNIQYF. J is TRBJ2-4 and V is TRBV11-2; 7 nucleotides match TRBD2. CDR3 size: 16 residues. Germline CDR1 is SGHAT and CDR2 is FQNNGV. V was clipped by 5 bases and J by 2 bases; unmatched bases: 9.

Many counts were recorded for this clone. The DNA of the CDR3 is TGCGCCAGCAGCTTCATGGGGGCCGACACTGAAGCTTTCTTT. Protein product: CASSFMGADTEAFF. The chain links TRBV5-1 to TRBJ1-1; D is perhaps TRBD1 (6 bases). The CDR3 consists of 14 residues. Trimming shortened V by 2 bases and J by 3 bases, and 11 bases separated the two germline ends. Germline V CDR1 and CDR2: SGHRS, YFSETQ.

The CDR3 coding sequence is TGCGCCAGCAGCCAAGGACAGAACACTGAAGCTTTCTTT. Amino acids: CASSQGQNTEAFF. The chain is built from TRBV4-1 and TRBJ1-1; no clear D. V gave up 1 base and J gave up 1 base, with 4 bases separating them. The CDR3 is 13 amino acids. Germline lookup yields CDR1 MGHRA and CDR2 YSYEKL.

CDR3: CASSLGLGAQETQYF. CDR3 bases: TGCGCCAGCAGCTTGGGTCTGGGGGCCCAAGAGACCCAGTACTTC. The rearrangement joins TRBV5-1 to TRBJ2-5, with D perhaps matching TRBD1 (6 bases). The length of the CDR3 is 15 residues. Germline V gene data show CDR1 as SGHRS and CDR2 as YFSETQ. Trimming removed 0 bases from V and 1 base from J, with 10 bases in between.

The J gene is TRBJ2-7, the V gene TRBV3-1 (or the pseudogene TRBV3-2); 11 bases fit TRBD2. This CDR3 has 15 residues. The germline V gene encodes CDR1 LGHDT and CDR2 YNNKEL (reference sequence). With 3 bases clipped from V and 3 bases from J, the junction kept 4 bases outside the gene matches. The CDR3 loop reads CASSHTSGRGYEQYF. The DNA of the CDR3 is TGTGCCAGCAGCCACACTAGCGGGAGAGGCTACGAGCAGTACTTC.

The chain carries TRBV5-4 and TRBJ2-2; D is ambiguous. This CDR3 comprises 18 residues. CDR1 is SGHNT and CDR2 is YYREEE in the germline V gene (reference sequence). V was trimmed by 1 base and J by 0 bases, leaving 16 bases between them. The chain's CDR3 is CASSLSISVRANTGELFF. The CDR3 nucleotides read TGTGCCAGCAGCTTGTCAATTTCCGTCCGAGCGAACACCGGGGAGCTGTTTTTT.

The chain is built from TRBV10-3 and TRBJ1-2; D is undetermined. The V gene's germline CDR1 is ENHRY and CDR2 SYGVKD. The CDR3 length is 15 residues. V was trimmed by 0 bases and J by 3 bases, leaving 11 bases between them. As DNA, the CDR3 is TGTGCCATCAGTGAGTCGAGGCAGAGTTACTATGGCTACACCTTC. Translation: CAISESRQSYYGYTF.

The V call is TRBV10-3, the J call TRBJ1-3, with TRBD1 matching over 8 bases. The CDR3 sequence is 13 residues long. Per germline, CDR1 ENHRY and CDR2 SYGVKD. The V and J ends lost 7 bases and 7 bases, in that order; junction bases with no gene match: 6. CDR3 bases: TGTGCCATCACAGGGGGCATGGGGAACACCATATATTTT. Amino acids: CAITGGMGNTIYF.

The V call is TRBV9, the J call TRBJ1-5; 7 nucleotides match TRBD1. CDR1 SGDLS and CDR2 YYNGEE come from the germline V gene. J gave up 0 bases and V 0 bases, and 0 bases lay outside the gene matches. The CDR3 has 15 amino acids. This chain's CDR3 is CASSVGTGSNQPQHF. The CDR3, as DNA: TGTGCCAGCAGCGTAGGGACAGGTAGCAATCAGCCCCAGCATTTT.

The count of this clone is one. The chain has TRBV2 and TRBJ1-5; D gene ambiguous. Germline V gene sequence: CDR1 SNHLY, CDR2 FYNNEI. The ends were cut back, 3 bases at V and 0 bases at J, with 21 bases in the middle. CDR3 length: 19 residues. CDR3 amino acids: CASSEGLRDVYYSNQPQHF. DNA for the CDR3: TGTGCCAGCAGTGAGGGCCTTCGAGACGTTTATTATAGCAATCAGCCCCAGCATTTT.

The chain combines TRBV6-5 with TRBJ2-7; D not certain. Germline CDR1 reads MNHEY; CDR2 reads SVGAGI. Trimming removed 0 bases from V and 5 bases from J, with 8 bases in between. The CDR3 has 13 amino acids. The CDR3 spells CASSYSARDEQYF. CDR3 nucleotide sequence: TGTGCCAGCAGTTACTCGGCCCGGGACGAGCAGTACTTC.

The J gene is TRBJ1-3, the V gene TRBV28; 7 nucleotides agree with TRBD1. The germline CDR1 and CDR2 sequences are MDHEN and SYDVKM. The CDR3 sequence is 15 residues long. V was pared by 5 bases and J by 5 bases, with 9 bases of the junction left unmatched. CDR3 region: CASSLGQAQRNTIYF. In nucleotides, the CDR3 is TGTGCCAGCAGTCTTGGACAGGCCCAAAGAAACACCATATATTTT.

The chain couples TRBV29-1 to TRBJ2-5, with 14 positions matching TRBD2. The V gene end was trimmed by 7 bases and the J gene end by 4 bases; junction bases not matched to a gene: 14. This CDR3 region has 17 residues. Germline CDR1 SQVTM, CDR2 ANQGSEA. The CDR3: CSASGTSGGEGVETQYF. CDR3 in DNA: TGCAGCGCCTCCGGGACTAGCGGGGGTGAGGGGGTAGAGACCCAGTACTTC. The entire variable domain, with the rest obtained from reference TRBV29-1 and TRBJ2-5, is as follows: SAVISQKPSRDICQRGTSLTIQCQVDSQVTMMFWYRQQPGQSLTLIATANQGSEATYESGFVIDKFPISRPNLTFSTLTVSNMSPEDSSIYLCSASGTSGGEGVETQYFGPGTRLLVL.

The CDR3 sequence: CASTSHRGFNQPQHF. The DNA for the CDR3 is TGTGCCAGCACCTCCCACAGGGGATTCAATCAGCCCCAGCATTTT. The gene calls are TRBV28 and TRBJ1-5; 7 bases line up with TRBD1. CDR1 and CDR2 from the germline V gene are MDHEN and SYDVKM. V trimming: 7 bases; J trimming: 3 bases; junction bases outside the gene matches: 9. This CDR3 comprises 15 residues.

This sequence joins TRBV25-1 and TRBJ1-2, with 10 bases fitting TRBD1. CDR3 length: 13 residues. V lost 6 bases to trimming and J lost 4 bases; unmatched junction nucleotides: 2. Germline CDR1 reads MGHDK; CDR2 reads SYGVNS. CDR3 region: CASRRTGGYGYTF. CDR3 nucleotides: TGTGCCAGCAGACGGACAGGGGGCTATGGCTACACCTTC.